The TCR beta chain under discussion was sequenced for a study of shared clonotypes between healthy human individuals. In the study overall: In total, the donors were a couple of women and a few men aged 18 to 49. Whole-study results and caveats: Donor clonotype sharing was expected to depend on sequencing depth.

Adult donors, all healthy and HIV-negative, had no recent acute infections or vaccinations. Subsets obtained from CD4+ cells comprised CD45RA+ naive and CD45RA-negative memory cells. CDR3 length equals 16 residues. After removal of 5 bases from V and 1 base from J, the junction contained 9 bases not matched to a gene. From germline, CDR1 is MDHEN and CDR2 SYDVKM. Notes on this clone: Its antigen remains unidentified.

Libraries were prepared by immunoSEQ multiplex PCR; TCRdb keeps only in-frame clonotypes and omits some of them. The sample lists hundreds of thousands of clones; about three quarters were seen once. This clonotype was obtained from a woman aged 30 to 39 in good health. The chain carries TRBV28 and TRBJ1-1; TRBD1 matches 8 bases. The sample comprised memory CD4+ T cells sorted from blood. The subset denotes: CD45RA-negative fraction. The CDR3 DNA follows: TGTGCCAGCAGTCCCCTGACAGGGGATCGGAACACTGAAGCTTTCTTT. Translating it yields CASSPLTGDRNTEAFF.